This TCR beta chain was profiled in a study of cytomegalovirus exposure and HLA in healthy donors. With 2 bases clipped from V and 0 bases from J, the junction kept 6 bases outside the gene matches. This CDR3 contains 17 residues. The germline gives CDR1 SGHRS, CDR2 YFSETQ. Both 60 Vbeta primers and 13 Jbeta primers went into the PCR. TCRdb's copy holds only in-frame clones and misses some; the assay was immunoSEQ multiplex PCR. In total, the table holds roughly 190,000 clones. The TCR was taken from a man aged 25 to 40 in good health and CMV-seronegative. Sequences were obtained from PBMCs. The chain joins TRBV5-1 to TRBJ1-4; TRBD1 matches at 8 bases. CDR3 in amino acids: CASSFHRGDATNEKLFF. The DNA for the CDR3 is TGCGCCAGCAGCTTCCACAGGGGGGATGCAACTAATGAAAAACTGTTTTTT.